A selection of T cell receptor beta chains follows, all from one sample in a study of cytomegalovirus exposure and HLA in healthy donors. Clones were sequenced by immunoSEQ multiplex PCR, and TCRdb holds only the in-frame ones, with some missing. The sample has approximately 120,000 clones; roughly 77% are singletons. Sequenced sample: PBMCs. The receptor source for this set is a woman younger than 45 in good health and CMV-seronegative. CDR3s include the opening cysteine and the closing phenylalanine or tryptophan. D genes are given only for firm matches. Expanded clones are given a class, and other clones once, few, many or no size at all.

j_call: TRBJ2-1
v_call: TRBV5-1
d_call: TRBD1
clone_size: -
cdr3_aa: CASSLGDSHNEQFF
cdr3_nt: TGCGCCAGCAGCTTGGGGGACAGCCACAATGAGCAGTTCTTC

j_call: TRBJ2-7
v_call: TRBV4-1
d_call: -
clone_size: -
cdr3_aa: CASSQFPGGLTYEQYF
cdr3_nt: TGCGCCAGCAGCCAGTTCCCTGGGGGGTTAACCTACGAGCAGTACTTC

j_call: TRBJ2-5
v_call: TRBV18
d_call: -
clone_size: -
cdr3_aa: CASSPGAIQETQYF
cdr3_nt: TGTGCCAGCTCACCGGGGGCCATCCAAGAGACCCAGTACTTC

j_call: TRBJ1-3
v_call: TRBV7-2
d_call: -
clone_size: once
cdr3_aa: CASSPNLAGAGNTIYF
cdr3_nt: TGTGCCAGCAGCCCTAACCTTGCGGGGGCAGGAAACACCATATATTTT

j_call: TRBJ2-7
v_call: TRBV16
d_call: TRBD2
clone_size: -
cdr3_aa: CASSLSGLAGYYEQYF
cdr3_nt: TGTGCCAGCAGCCTTTCCGGACTAGCGGGGTACTACGAGCAGTACTTC

j_call: TRBJ2-2
v_call: TRBV7-8
d_call: TRBD2
clone_size: -
cdr3_aa: CASSLKLVARGGYTGELFF
cdr3_nt: TGTGCCAGCAGCTTAAAGCTGGTCGCGCGGGGGGGCTACACCGGGGAGCTGTTTTTT

j_call: TRBJ2-2
v_call: TRBV18
d_call: -
clone_size: -
cdr3_aa: CASSPGEGNTGELFF
cdr3_nt: TGTGCCAGCTCACCCGGGGAAGGAAACACCGGGGAGCTGTTTTTT

j_call: TRBJ2-7
v_call: TRBV11-3
d_call: -
clone_size: -
cdr3_aa: CASSGKGNGAYEQYF
cdr3_nt: TGTGCCAGCAGCGGTAAGGGCAACGGGGCCTACGAGCAGTACTTC

j_call: TRBJ2-3
v_call: TRBV5-8
d_call: TRBD2
clone_size: -
cdr3_aa: CASSGAGGASTDTQYF
cdr3_nt: TGTGCCAGCAGCGGAGCGGGAGGCGCTAGCACAGATACGCAGTATTTT

j_call: TRBJ2-3
v_call: TRBV5-6
d_call: -
clone_size: -
cdr3_aa: CASSPNIRGTDTQYF
cdr3_nt: TGTGCCAGCAGTCCTAATATCAGGGGCACAGATACGCAGTATTTT

j_call: TRBJ1-1
v_call: TRBV7-2
d_call: TRBD1
clone_size: -
cdr3_aa: CASSPKDRRFEAFF
cdr3_nt: TGTGCCAGCAGCCCCAAGGACAGGCGTTTTGAAGCTTTCTTT

j_call: TRBJ2-1
v_call: TRBV27
d_call: TRBD2
clone_size: few
cdr3_aa: CASKTSGRRDEQFF
cdr3_nt: TGTGCCAGCAAAACTAGCGGGAGACGAGATGAGCAGTTCTTC

j_call: TRBJ2-2
v_call: TRBV6-4
d_call: TRBD2
clone_size: -
cdr3_aa: CASSSIAGNTGELFF
cdr3_nt: TGTGCCAGCAGTTCAATAGCGGGGAACACCGGGGAGCTGTTTTTT

j_call: TRBJ1-2
v_call: TRBV7-8
d_call: -
clone_size: -
cdr3_aa: CASSLWRENYGYTF
cdr3_nt: TGTGCCAGCAGCTTATGGCGGGAGAACTATGGCTACACCTTC

j_call: TRBJ1-3
v_call: TRBV2
d_call: -
clone_size: -
cdr3_aa: CASSFAGRNTIYF
cdr3_nt: TGTGCCAGCAGCTTTGCCGGGAGAAACACCATATATTTT

j_call: TRBJ1-6
v_call: TRBV5-1
d_call: TRBD1
clone_size: -
cdr3_aa: CASSLTTGRTNSPLHF
cdr3_nt: TGCGCCAGCAGCCTCACGACAGGGAGGACAAATTCACCCCTCCACTTT

j_call: TRBJ2-4
v_call: TRBV9
d_call: -
clone_size: -
cdr3_aa: CASSADIADPKNIQYF
cdr3_nt: TGTGCCAGCAGCGCAGACATTGCCGATCCCAAAAACATTCAGTACTTC

j_call: TRBJ1-3
v_call: TRBV2
d_call: -
clone_size: -
cdr3_aa: CASSDGGNTIYF
cdr3_nt: TGTGCCAGCAGTGATGGCGGGAACACCATATATTTT

j_call: TRBJ1-2
v_call: TRBV4-1
d_call: TRBD1
clone_size: few
cdr3_aa: CASSEGASVGYGYTF
cdr3_nt: TGCGCCAGCAGCGAGGGGGCTAGTGTAGGCTATGGCTACACCTTC

j_call: TRBJ1-3
v_call: TRBV19
d_call: -
clone_size: -
cdr3_aa: CASSIRRTSGPGNTIYF
cdr3_nt: TGTGCCAGTAGTATAAGGAGGACGAGTGGGCCGGGAAACACCATATATTTT

j_call: TRBJ2-1
v_call: TRBV13
d_call: TRBD2
clone_size: -
cdr3_aa: CASSFLRGGLTYNEQFF
cdr3_nt: TGTGCCAGCAGCTTCCTCCGCGGGGGGCTGACCTACAATGAGCAGTTCTTC

j_call: TRBJ1-2
v_call: TRBV19
d_call: TRBD1
clone_size: once
cdr3_aa: CASSTTTGDYGYTF
cdr3_nt: TGTGCCAGTAGTACAACGACAGGGGACTATGGCTACACCTTC

j_call: TRBJ2-2
v_call: TRBV5-1
d_call: -
clone_size: once
cdr3_aa: CASSFRSANTGELFF
cdr3_nt: TGCGCCAGCAGCTTTCGCAGCGCGAACACCGGGGAGCTGTTTTTT

j_call: TRBJ1-2
v_call: TRBV6-5
d_call: -
clone_size: -
cdr3_aa: CASSYKGESYGYTF
cdr3_nt: TGTGCCAGCAGTTACAAGGGGGAGAGTTATGGCTACACCTTC

j_call: TRBJ1-1
v_call: TRBV6-5
d_call: TRBD1
clone_size: once
cdr3_aa: CASKPQGGLTYEAFF
cdr3_nt: TGTGCCAGCAAACCTCAGGGGGGCTTAACATATGAAGCTTTCTTT

j_call: TRBJ2-3
v_call: TRBV5-1
d_call: TRBD1
clone_size: few
cdr3_aa: CASSLRGQGRDTQYF
cdr3_nt: TGCGCCAGCAGCTTGCGGGGACAGGGAAGGGATACGCAGTATTTT

j_call: TRBJ1-2
v_call: TRBV6-1
d_call: -
clone_size: -
cdr3_aa: CASSASEPFSNGYTF
cdr3_nt: TGTGCCAGCAGTGCCTCAGAACCCTTTTCGAATGGCTACACCTTC

j_call: TRBJ1-1
v_call: TRBV19
d_call: -
clone_size: -
cdr3_aa: CASSRLGALVRFSEAFF
cdr3_nt: TGTGCCAGTAGCCGCTTAGGGGCACTGGTCAGGTTCTCTGAAGCTTTCTTT

j_call: TRBJ2-7
v_call: TRBV7-9
d_call: TRBD2
clone_size: -
cdr3_aa: CASSFGTARGLFHEQYF
cdr3_nt: TGTGCCAGCAGCTTTGGGACTGCGCGGGGGTTGTTCCACGAGCAGTACTTC

j_call: TRBJ2-5
v_call: TRBV2
d_call: TRBD1
clone_size: -
cdr3_aa: CASSEGQGEETQYF
cdr3_nt: TGTGCCAGCAGTGAAGGACAGGGAGAGGAGACCCAGTACTTC

j_call: TRBJ1-5
v_call: TRBV6-6
d_call: TRBD1
clone_size: -
cdr3_aa: CASSYRQGVQPQHF
cdr3_nt: TGTGCCAGCAGTTACAGACAGGGAGTCCAGCCCCAGCATTTT

j_call: TRBJ2-7
v_call: TRBV5-5
d_call: -
clone_size: once
cdr3_aa: CASSPLRGDTLYEQYF
cdr3_nt: TGTGCCAGCAGCCCTCTCAGAGGGGACACTTTATACGAGCAGTACTTC

j_call: TRBJ2-3
v_call: TRBV10-3
d_call: TRBD1
clone_size: -
cdr3_aa: CAISGQGAQTDTQYF
cdr3_nt: TGTGCCATCAGTGGACAGGGGGCGCAGACAGATACGCAGTATTTT

j_call: TRBJ2-1
v_call: TRBV19
d_call: TRBD1
clone_size: once
cdr3_aa: CATRDPGQGIYNEQFF
cdr3_nt: TGTGCCACTCGCGACCCAGGACAGGGCATCTACAATGAGCAGTTCTTC

j_call: TRBJ1-1
v_call: TRBV5-1
d_call: -
clone_size: few
cdr3_aa: CASSLRGANTEAFF
cdr3_nt: TGCGCCAGCAGCTTAAGGGGTGCGAACACTGAAGCTTTCTTT

j_call: TRBJ2-1
v_call: TRBV2
d_call: -
clone_size: -
cdr3_aa: CASSEGQINEQFF
cdr3_nt: TGTGCCAGCAGTGAAGGACAGATCAATGAGCAGTTCTTC

j_call: TRBJ2-5
v_call: TRBV7-8
d_call: -
clone_size: -
cdr3_aa: CASSARRVRETQYF
cdr3_nt: TGTGCCAGCAGCGCAAGGCGGGTTCGCGAGACCCAGTACTTC

j_call: TRBJ2-1
v_call: TRBV25-1
d_call: -
clone_size: once
cdr3_aa: CASAVGDSEFF
cdr3_nt: TGTGCCAGCGCAGTGGGGGACTCCGAGTTCTTC

j_call: TRBJ2-2
v_call: TRBV18
d_call: -
clone_size: -
cdr3_aa: CASSPPARGTGELFF
cdr3_nt: TGTGCCAGCTCACCACCCGCCAGGGGCACCGGGGAGCTGTTTTTT

j_call: TRBJ1-3
v_call: TRBV6-1
d_call: -
clone_size: -
cdr3_aa: CASSFEGNIGNTIYF
cdr3_nt: TGTGCCAGCAGTTTCGAGGGTAACATCGGAAACACCATATATTTT

j_call: TRBJ1-3
v_call: TRBV5-1
d_call: -
clone_size: -
cdr3_aa: CASSLVAGAVGNTIYF
cdr3_nt: TGCGCCAGCAGCTTGGTGGCGGGGGCTGTTGGAAACACCATATATTTT

j_call: TRBJ1-2
v_call: TRBV5-4
d_call: -
clone_size: -
cdr3_aa: CASSPDRNYGYTF
cdr3_nt: TGTGCCAGCAGCCCCGACAGGAACTATGGCTACACCTTC

j_call: TRBJ2-5
v_call: TRBV7-2
d_call: TRBD2
clone_size: -
cdr3_aa: CASSPGGWGGSETQYF
cdr3_nt: TGTGCCAGCAGCCCCGGCGGTTGGGGGGGATCAGAGACCCAGTACTTC

j_call: TRBJ2-7
v_call: TRBV5-4
d_call: TRBD2
clone_size: -
cdr3_aa: CASSPLAGTYEQYF
cdr3_nt: TGTGCCAGCAGCCCGCTAGCGGGGACCTACGAGCAGTACTTC

j_call: TRBJ1-2
v_call: TRBV19
d_call: -
clone_size: -
cdr3_aa: CASHSGDGVYGYTF
cdr3_nt: TGCGCCAGTCACTCAGGGGATGGCGTCTATGGCTACACCTTC

j_call: TRBJ2-5
v_call: TRBV5-1
d_call: TRBD2
clone_size: -
cdr3_aa: CASSLAPSGNSGTQYF
cdr3_nt: TGCGCCAGCAGCTTGGCCCCTAGCGGAAACTCAGGGACCCAGTACTTC

j_call: TRBJ2-1
v_call: TRBV7-9
d_call: -
clone_size: -
cdr3_aa: CASSLGNNEQFF
cdr3_nt: TGTGCCAGCAGCTTAGGTAACAATGAGCAGTTCTTC

j_call: TRBJ2-1
v_call: TRBV18
d_call: TRBD2
clone_size: -
cdr3_aa: CASSPPGLAYNEQFF
cdr3_nt: TGTGCCAGCTCACCACCGGGACTAGCGTACAATGAGCAGTTCTTC

j_call: TRBJ2-7
v_call: TRBV18
d_call: TRBD2
clone_size: once
cdr3_aa: CASSPPGYHQTSGRLYEQYF
cdr3_nt: TGTGCCAGCTCACCCCCCGGATACCACCAGACTAGCGGGAGACTCTACGAGCAGTACTTC